This T cell receptor (beta chain) was sequenced for a study of T-cell memory formation after mild COVID-19. The CDR3 extends over 14 amino acids. V was clipped by 0 bases and J by 5 bases, with 11 bases between them. CDR1 and CDR2 from the germline V gene are SGHRS and YFSETQ. From the 5' RACE reads, TCRdb called clonotypes with MiXCR, one entry per CDR3 protein. This table holds roughly 450,000 distinct CDR3 sequences, 18% found once. The TCR originated in an adult woman who had mild COVID-19 (a few samples of this study predate the infection). Cell type and time point are not known. The specimen was PBMCs or a T cell subset sorted from them (not recorded which). J is TRBJ1-2 and V is TRBV5-1; possible D gene TRBD1, 6 bases. The CDR3 DNA sequence: TGCGCCAGCAGCTTGGGACAGGCGGGGTATGGCTACACCTTC. Amino acids: CASSLGQAGYGYTF.